In its sample, the clone carrying this TCR beta chain was seen many times. Germline V CDR1 and CDR2: MNHEY, SVGEGT. This CDR3 spans 13 amino acids. V was pared by 5 bases and J by 10 bases, with 6 bases of the junction left unmatched. These data are taken from a study of T cells in Graves' hyperthyroidism and ophthalmopathy. Regions amplified from RNA transcripts were the TCR beta CDR3 regions. The TCR CDR3 first-round RT-PCR relied on the HTBI primer set. In TCRdb, the multiplex PCR reads were re-called with MiXCR into one record per CDR3 protein. The table records about 530,000 distinct CDR3 sequences, 17% of them present only once.

Source material: blood. The clonotype comes from a woman between 18 and 29 years old with Graves' ophthalmopathy. The gene calls are TRBV6-2 or TRBV6-3 and TRBJ1-5; 9 bases agree with TRBD1. CDR3: CASSLQGASPQHF. As DNA, the CDR3 is TGTGCCAGCAGTCTACAGGGGGCGAGCCCCCAGCATTTT.